This T cell receptor beta chain was found in a study of T-cell reconstitution after alpha-beta-depleted transplantation in children. Germline V CDR1 and CDR2: LNHNV, YYDKDF (reference sequence). The trim removed 6 bases at V and 4 bases at J, leaving 12 bases unmatched. This CDR3 region has 16 residues. Unique molecular identifiers were used in preparing the TCRbeta library. MiXCR was run by TCRdb on the PCR reads, yielding one entry per CDR3 protein. Of under 60,000 distinct CDR3 sequences in the sample, under 6.5% are singletons; the top ten hold under 35%. Study findings and constraints: Certain patients had high TCRbeta diversity at day 60, and it came from recipient T cells and thymic progenitors that survived. Diversity and T-cell counts at one year after transplant derived mostly from new T cells. Several hundred rapidly expanded clones from non-depleted graft cells reportedly supplied alpha-beta T cells about two months post-transplant.

This clonotype was detected ten times or more. Antigen specificity is unknown. This specimen was PBMCs, mostly from graft donor cells, taken 60 days after TCRalphabeta/CD19-depleted stem cell transplant. The gene calls are TRBV15 and TRBJ2-1; 7 bases agree with TRBD2. This clonotype was sampled from a female patient between 2 and 15 years old who had a stem cell transplant for aplastic anemia, so the T cells may come from the graft donor. The CDR3 coding sequence is TGTGCCACCAGAAACGAGGGAGGGCCGGGGTACAATGAGCAGTTCTTC. Translation: CATRNEGGPGYNEQFF.